This TCR beta chain appears in the sequencing data of a study of neurological immune-mediated disorders. Study-level points and caveats: The highest TCR clonal expansion occurred in HTLV-1-associated myelopathy; multiple sclerosis fell below healthy controls.

V was shortened by 4 bases and J by 7 bases, with 11 bases between the two germline ends. Germline lookup yields CDR1 MNHEY and CDR2 SVGAGI. The CDR3 runs to 13 residues. TCRdb fed the 5' RACE reads into MiXCR, producing one record per CDR3 protein. The table records 55,000 or so distinct CDR3 sequences, approximately 3.6% of them present only once. About a million sorted CD4+ or CD8+ T cells made each library. This clonotype was seen ten or more times. The target antigen is unknown. Material: CD4+ T cells from blood. This chain joins TRBV6-5 and TRBJ2-1, with D maybe TRBD1 (5 bases). The receptor was isolated from a woman aged 40 to 50 with multiple sclerosis. The CDR3 nucleotides read TGTGCCAGCAGTTTGCCAGGGCGGAATGAGCAGTTCTTC. It is translated as CASSLPGRNEQFF.